These 12 T cell receptor beta chains originate from one sample sequenced in a study of blood T cell repertoires in COVID-19. The protocol was immunoSEQ multiplex PCR, while the TCRdb copy is restricted to in-frame clones and leaves out a portion. The table records about 110,000 clones, roughly 80% of them present only once. Material for sequencing was peripheral blood. Receptors originate from a man aged 45-65 years with acute or convalescent COVID-19.

J is TRBJ2-5 and V is TRBV27, with TRBD2 identical over 8 bases. The V and J ends lost 6 bases and 5 bases, in that order; junction bases with no gene match: 5. Germline V gene lookup returns CDR1 MNHEY and CDR2 SMNVEV (reference sequence). CDR3 size: 13 residues. The CDR3 coding sequence is TGTGCCAGCAGCGGGGGGGGGCGGGAGACCCAGTACTTC. Translation gives CASSGGGRETQYF.

The rearrangement joins TRBV2 to TRBJ1-3; D may be TRBD1 (6 bases). The V and J ends lost 7 bases and 7 bases respectively, with 17 bases between them. Germline V CDR1 and CDR2: SNHLY, FYNNEI. CDR3 length: 14 amino acids. CDR3 sequence: CASTYRESANTIYF. Written as DNA, the CDR3 is TGTGCCAGCACCTACAGGGAATCCGCCAACACCATATATTTT.

This clone showed up just once. The chain couples TRBV28 to TRBJ2-7; possible D gene TRBD1, 5 bases. With 6 bases removed from V and 2 bases from J, the gap between germline ends came to 26 bases. CDR3 length: 18 amino acids. The germline V gene has CDR1 MDHEN and CDR2 SYDVKM. CDR3 DNA: TGTGCCAGCAGCCACATCGAACCCACAGGTATTCTTACCTACGAGCAGTACGTC. Its protein product is CASSHIEPTGILTYEQYV.

The J gene is TRBJ1-6, the V gene TRBV12-3 or TRBV12-4; 8 bases agree with TRBD1. The CDR3 extends over 13 amino acids. Germline trimming cut 9 bases from V and 7 bases from J; bases unmatched to any gene: 5. DNA of the CDR3: TGTGCCAGTGTGACAGGGGACAATTCACCCCTCCACTTT. It is translated as CASVTGDNSPLHF.

The chain employs TRBV2 and TRBJ2-1, with a possible D match to TRBD1 (5 bases). V was clipped by 6 bases and J by 10 bases, with 13 bases between them. Per the germline V gene, CDR1 is SNHLY and CDR2 is FYNNEI. There are 12 residues in the CDR3. The CDR3 reads CASRTGVGEQFF. In nucleotides, the CDR3 is TGTGCCAGCAGAACAGGTGTGGGGGAGCAGTTCTTC.

The chain combines TRBV7-3 with TRBJ2-7; 10 nucleotides match TRBD1. Germline V gene lookup returns CDR1 SGHTA and CDR2 FQGTGA. The CDR3 has 14 amino acids. The V segment lost 5 bases and the J segment 5 bases; nucleotides outside the gene matches: 6. CDR3 bases: TGTGCCAGCAGCATCGGACAGGGGGTAGACGAGCAGTACTTC. It translates to CASSIGQGVDEQYF. The full variable domain, in which reference TRBV7-3 and TRBJ2-7 provide the parts outside the CDR3, is GAGVSQTPSNKVTEKGKYVELRCDPISGHTALYWYRQSLGQGPEFLIYFQGTGAADDSGLPNDRFFAVRPEGSVSTLKIQRTERGDSAVYLCASSIGQGVDEQYFGPGTRLTVT.

V gene TRBV28 combines with J gene TRBJ1-2; tentatively, D is TRBD1 (5 bases). Trimming stripped 4 bases from V and 3 bases from J, with 12 bases between. The CDR3 contains 14 residues. In germline, CDR1 is MDHEN, CDR2 SYDVKM. The chain's CDR3 is CASSSGDSDYGYTF. The CDR3 region has the DNA TGTGCCAGCAGTTCGGGGGACTCCGACTATGGCTACACCTTC.

The J gene is TRBJ1-1, the V gene TRBV5-6, with D unresolved. The V and J ends lost 7 bases and 8 bases respectively, with 15 bases between them. Per germline, CDR1 SGHDT and CDR2 YYEEEE. The CDR3 consists of 12 residues. This chain's CDR3 is CASAGPLGEAFF. The CDR3, as DNA: TGTGCCAGCGCGGGCCCCCTAGGAGAAGCTTTCTTT.

The chain is built from TRBV5-1 and TRBJ1-2; TRBD1 agrees at 10 bases. With V trimmed by 4 bases and J by 8 bases, 8 bases remained unmatched. Germline values: CDR1 SGHRS, CDR2 YFSETQ. The CDR3 runs to 14 residues. DNA of the CDR3: TGCGCCAGCAGCACCTCAGGACAGGGGGTCGGCTACACCTTC. Amino acids: CASSTSGQGVGYTF. Full variable domain (rest looked up from reference TRBV5-1 and TRBJ1-2): KAGVTQTPRYLIKTRGQQVTLSCSPISGHRSVSWYQQTPGQGLQFLFEYFSETQRNKGNFPGRFSGRQFSNSRSEMNVSTLELGDSALYLCASSTSGQGVGYTFGSGTRLTVV.

This clone has only one observation. The genes are TRBV6-2 or TRBV6-3 and TRBJ2-1; a weak D match, TRBD1 (6 bases). There are 16 residues in the CDR3. The V gene's germline CDR1 is MNHEY and CDR2 SVGEGT. V lost 2 bases, J lost 6 bases, and 17 bases lay in between. The CDR3 DNA reads TGTGCCAGCAGTTACCCCAAGAGGGTCAGGGGCAATGAGCAGTTCTTC. Translating it yields CASSYPKRVRGNEQFF.

The chain links TRBV19 to TRBJ1-1, with D maybe TRBD1 (5 bases). Germline V gene data show CDR1 as LNHDA and CDR2 as SQIVND (reference sequence). The CDR3 covers 13 residues. Trimming stripped 4 bases from V and 6 bases from J, with 12 bases between. CDR3 in DNA: TGTGCCAGTAGTACCCAGGGAAGAGCTGAAGCTTTCTTT. This translates into CASSTQGRAEAFF.

The rearrangement links TRBV7-3 to TRBJ1-2; 9 positions match TRBD1. Germline V CDR1 and CDR2: SGHTA, FQGTGA. CDR3 length: 14 residues. V lost 4 bases and J lost 7; bases outside the gene matches: 7. CDR3 nucleotide sequence: TGTGCCAGCAGCTCGGGACAGGGCGAAAGTGGCTACACCTTC. This gives the protein CASSSGQGESGYTF.